Below, 28 T cell receptor beta chains from the same sample are listed, as sequenced in a study of blood T cell repertoires in COVID-19. TCRdb keeps only in-frame clones here, not all; method: immunoSEQ multiplex PCR. The repertoire has about 80,000 clones, around 92% of them found once; the top ten carry 1.9%. Sequenced input: peripheral blood. All receptors derive from a woman in her forties or fifties in a cohort sampled during active COVID-19.

The V call is TRBV28, the J call TRBJ2-1; 9 positions agree with TRBD2. Germline loops: CDR1 MDHEN, CDR2 SYDVKM. Trimming removed 4 bases from V and 7 bases from J; junction bases left unmatched: 14. The CDR3 consists of 17 residues. The CDR3 coding sequence is TGTGCCAGCAGTTCCCGAGGGAGCGGGAGGTCCGTGAATGAGCAGTTCTTC. Its translation is CASSSRGSGRSVNEQFF.

The rearrangement uses TRBV7-3 and TRBJ2-1; 11 bases fit TRBD1. V dropped 2 bases and J dropped 9; count of bases not matched to a gene: 9. The germline V gene has CDR1 SGHTA and CDR2 FQGTGA. This CDR3 is 16 amino acids long. CDR3 sequence reads: CASSLGSGQGDTEQFF. CDR3 DNA: TGTGCCAGCAGCTTAGGTTCGGGACAGGGGGATACTGAGCAGTTCTTC.

V is TRBV14 and J is TRBJ1-3; the D gene is possibly TRBD1 (5 bases). Germline lookup yields CDR1 SGHDN and CDR2 FVKESK. Trimming cost V 10 bases and J 0 bases, with 13 bases left between them. The CDR3 covers 14 residues. The CDR3 protein is CAIYDSPSGNTIYF. The DNA of the CDR3 is TGTGCCATCTATGACAGCCCCTCTGGAAACACCATATATTTT.

The chain employs TRBV7-8 and TRBJ2-1; TRBD1 aligns across 9 bases. Germline CDR1 and CDR2: SGHVS and FQNEAQ. V lost 6 bases and J lost 10; bases outside the gene matches: 10. The CDR3 consists of 14 residues. CDR3 DNA sequence: TGTGCCAGCAGTACCGGGACAGGGTCGGGGGAGCAGTTCTTC. This encodes CASSTGTGSGEQFF.

V and J are TRBV30 and TRBJ1-3; 7 bases match TRBD1. The germline V gene encodes CDR1 GTSNPN and CDR2 SVGIG (reference sequence). The CDR3 totals 16 residues. The V and J ends lost 2 bases and 4 bases, in that order; junction bases with no gene match: 11. This chain's CDR3 is CAWSSVGQANGNTIYF. For the CDR3, the DNA is TGTGCCTGGAGTTCGGTAGGACAGGCGAACGGAAACACCATATATTTT.

This clone showed up just once. J is TRBJ2-1 and V is TRBV7-9, with TRBD1 as a possible D gene (7 bases). Germline lookup yields CDR1 SEHNR and CDR2 FQNEAQ (reference sequence). This CDR3 comprises 14 residues. V was trimmed by 5 bases and J by 7 bases, leaving 15 bases between them. CDR3 DNA sequence: TGTGCCAGCAGCCCCCGGGACAGCGGGAATGAGCAGTTCTTC. This gives the protein CASSPRDSGNEQFF.

The chain links TRBV3-1 (or the pseudogene TRBV3-2) to TRBJ2-3; the D gene is possibly TRBD2 (5 bases). This CDR3 contains 16 residues. Per germline, CDR1 LGHDT and CDR2 YNNKEL (reference sequence). V lost 4 bases and J lost 1, with 15 bases in between. DNA of the CDR3: TGTGCCAGCAGCCTTGAGAGGGCTAGGGGCACAGATACGCAGTATTTT. It yields the protein CASSLERARGTDTQYF.

The CDR3 loop is CASSLGGIGTGELFF. CDR3 DNA sequence: TGTGCCAGCAGCTTGGGAGGGATCGGCACCGGGGAGCTGTTTTTT. The rearrangement links TRBV5-4 to TRBJ2-2; perhaps TRBD2 as D (5 bases). The CDR3 consists of 15 residues. The germline V and J ends were trimmed by 0 bases and 4 bases, with 10 bases remaining between them. The germline V gene has CDR1 SGHNT and CDR2 YYREEE (reference sequence).

The V gene is TRBV5-1, the J gene TRBJ2-5, with 10 bases aligning to TRBD1. The trim removed 0 bases at V and 5 bases at J, leaving 7 bases unmatched. This CDR3 region has 16 residues. The V gene's germline CDR1 is SGHRS and CDR2 YFSETQ. In DNA form, the CDR3 reads TGCGCCAGCAGCTTGGCGGGACAGGGGCATTGGGAGACCCAGTACTTC. It yields the protein CASSLAGQGHWETQYF.

The chain carries TRBV7-6 and TRBJ2-7, with 11 nucleotides matching TRBD2. The CDR3 is made up of 16 amino acids. Germline-derived CDR1 and CDR2 are SGHVS and FNYEAQ. J lost 6 bases, V lost 1 base, and 8 bases had no gene match. The CDR3 DNA reads as TGTGCCAGCAGCTTAGGGAATAGCGGGAGGGCCGGCGAGCAGTACTTC. This codes for CASSLGNSGRAGEQYF. The full variable domain, completed using reference TRBV7-6 and TRBJ2-7, is GAGVSQSPRYKVTKRGQDVALRCDPISGHVSLYWYRQALGQGPEFLTYFNYEAQQDKSGLPNDRFSAERPEGSISTLTIQRTEQRDSAMYRCASSLGNSGRAGEQYFGPGTRLTVT.

V is TRBV18 and J is TRBJ1-5, with D possibly matching TRBD1 (6 bases). Trimming removed 3 bases from V and 1 base from J, with 19 bases in between. The CDR3 length is 18 residues. CDR1 is KGHSH and CDR2 is LQKENI in the germline V gene. The CDR3 sequence: CASSPIAVRQVSNQPQHF. The DNA of the CDR3 is TGTGCCAGCTCACCGATCGCTGTTCGACAGGTGAGCAATCAGCCCCAGCATTTT.

The V and J genes are TRBV2 and TRBJ1-1; D possibly corresponds to TRBD1 (5 bases). Trimming took off 5 bases at V and 0 bases at J, with 16 bases between the two ends. This CDR3 comprises 16 residues. CDR1 and CDR2 (germline): SNHLY, FYNNEI. The CDR3 DNA reads TGTGCCAGCAGTAAACAGGTGTCCACCTTGAACACTGAAGCTTTCTTT. Residues: CASSKQVSTLNTEAFF.

The chain links TRBV7-9 to TRBJ2-1, with a weak D call TRBD1 (5 bases). Deletions cut 5 bases from V and 7 bases from J, with 15 bases between. The CDR3 covers 14 residues. Per germline, CDR1 SEHNR and CDR2 FQNEAQ (reference sequence). This CDR3 reads CASSLDISGNEQFF. As DNA, the CDR3 is TGTGCCAGCAGCCTGGACATTTCTGGAAATGAGCAGTTCTTC.

V is TRBV29-1 and J is TRBJ2-3, with TRBD2 identical over 7 bases. The CDR3 spans 14 residues. Losses at the gene ends were 2 bases for V and 5 bases for J; bases not matched to a gene: 7. CDR1 and CDR2 (germline): SQVTM, ANQGSEA. The CDR3 nucleotides are TGCAGCGTTGAAACGGGGGAGGGCATAGATACGCAGTATTTT. Residues: CSVETGEGIDTQYF.

Within the sample, this clone is medium-sized (0.01 to 0.1%). The V and J genes are TRBV5-6 and TRBJ1-2, with a weak D call TRBD1 (6 bases). CDR1 and CDR2 from the germline V gene are SGHDT and YYEEEE. There are 13 residues in the CDR3. With 2 bases removed from V and 8 bases from J, the gap between germline ends came to 13 bases. CDR3 residues: CASSFHRDTGYTF. The CDR3 DNA sequence: TGTGCCAGCAGCTTCCACCGGGACACGGGCTACACCTTC.

This clone was seen more than once but under ten times. The chain couples TRBV6-1 to TRBJ1-2, with D unresolved. The CDR3 contains 15 residues. CDR1 is MNHNS and CDR2 is SASEGT in the germline V gene. The V end lost 1 base, the J end lost 1 base, and 10 bases lay between the germline ends. The CDR3 DNA is TGTGCCAGCAGTGAAGTTGTCAGAAGTAACTATGGCTACACCTTC. Its translation is CASSEVVRSNYGYTF.

This chain connects TRBV7-5 to TRBJ2-3; TRBD1 was called by the table and not checked on the DNA. TRBV7-5 corresponds to a pseudogene. The CDR3 covers 15 residues. CDR3: CARSHPDTDFVTQYF. DNA of the CDR3: TGTGCCAGAAGCCACCCTGACACGGATTTTGTTACGCAGTATTTT.

CDR3 sequence reads: CASSPNGVQGSEQYF. CDR3 DNA: TGTGCCAGCTCACCAAATGGCGTACAGGGATCCGAGCAGTACTTC. V and J are TRBV18 and TRBJ2-7; D is possibly TRBD1 (6 bases). This CDR3 has 15 residues. The V gene lost 2 bases and the J gene lost 6 bases, with 17 bases spanning the gap. Germline values: CDR1 KGHSH, CDR2 LQKENI.

V and J are TRBV12-5 and TRBJ1-1, with D unresolved. This CDR3 is built from 14 residues. The ends were cut back, 0 bases at V and 13 bases at J, with 18 bases in the middle. Germline V CDR1 and CDR2: LGHNT, FRNRAP. CDR3 protein: CASGLVYTAGGLFF. The DNA for the CDR3 is TGTGCTAGTGGTTTGGTATACACGGCAGGCGGGCTTTTCTTT.

The chain carries TRBV21-1 and TRBJ1-1; the table gives TRBD1 as D, unverified against the DNA. TRBV21-1 is marked as a pseudogene. The CDR3 covers 19 residues. CDR3 nucleotides: TGTGCCAGCAGCAAAACGTTAGGGGACAGGGGGAAGTTGGGCACTGAAGCTTTCTTT. It specifies CASSKTLGDRGKLGTEAFF.

The chain joins TRBV5-8 to TRBJ1-4, with 8 positions matching TRBD1. This CDR3 comprises 14 residues. Germline V gene sequence: CDR1 SGHTS, CDR2 YDEGEE. Trimming took 4 bases from V and 7 from J; bases not matched to a gene: 6. The CDR3 DNA is TGTGCCAGCAGCCATGGACAGGGTGCTGAAAAACTGTTTTTT. It translates to CASSHGQGAEKLFF.

V gene TRBV7-2 combines with J gene TRBJ2-1, with D maybe TRBD2 (5 bases). CDR3 length: 14 amino acids. V lost 5 bases to trimming and J lost 3 bases, with 11 bases between them. Germline CDR1 is SGHTA and CDR2 is FQGNSA. The CDR3 region is CASSPSGDYNEQFF. The CDR3 DNA follows: TGTGCCAGCAGCCCATCCGGGGACTACAATGAGCAGTTCTTC.

This clone has only a few counts. The CDR3 DNA is TGTGCCAGCAGTTATATGAGCTCCTACGAGCAGTACTTC. Amino acid sequence: CASSYMSSYEQYF. V and J are TRBV28 and TRBJ2-7, with D unresolved. V shed 4 bases and J shed 0 bases, with 7 bases lying between them. The CDR3 consists of 13 residues. Germline loops: CDR1 MDHEN, CDR2 SYDVKM.

This chain connects TRBV20-1 to TRBJ2-7; possible D gene TRBD1, 6 bases. Trimming left V 6 bases short and J 5 bases short, with 11 bases between. The CDR3 is 11 amino acids. Germline V gene lookup returns CDR1 DFQATT and CDR2 SNEGSKA (reference sequence). CDR3 sequence: CSAVKGDEQYF. Here the CDR3 DNA reads TGCAGTGCAGTCAAGGGGGACGAGCAGTACTTC.

CDR3 nucleotide sequence: TGTGCCAGCAGCCGCCGGGACAGGGGGGACGAGCAGTACTTC. It yields the protein CASSRRDRGDEQYF. This chain joins TRBV6-5 and TRBJ2-7; 11 bases agree with TRBD1. CDR1 MNHEY and CDR2 SVGAGI come from the germline V gene. The CDR3 sequence is 14 residues long. Trimming took 6 bases from V and 5 from J; bases not matched to a gene: 6.

The J gene is TRBJ1-5, the V gene TRBV19; 7 positions agree with TRBD1. The germline V gene encodes CDR1 LNHDA and CDR2 SQIVND (reference sequence). The CDR3 length is 15 residues. V was pared by 5 bases and J by 7 bases, with 11 bases of the junction left unmatched. The CDR3 sequence is CASSPNRGKGQPQHF. DNA for the CDR3: TGTGCCAGTAGTCCAAACAGGGGCAAAGGCCAGCCCCAGCATTTT.

The genes are TRBV14 and TRBJ1-1, with D tentatively TRBD1 (5 bases). This CDR3 spans 12 amino acids. Trimming removed 10 bases at V and 8 bases at J, with 17 bases between. Germline loops: CDR1 SGHDN, CDR2 FVKESK. CDR3 sequence reads: CATNRIETEAFF. The CDR3 region has the DNA TGTGCCACCAACAGGATCGAAACCGAAGCTTTCTTT. The whole variable domain, remainder taken from reference TRBV14 and TRBJ1-1, is EAGVTQFPSHSVIEKGQTVTLRCDPISGHDNLYWYRRVMGKEIKFLLHFVKESKQDESGMPNNRFLAERTGGTYSTLKVQPAELEDSGVYFCATNRIETEAFFGQGTRLTVV.

The J gene is TRBJ2-1, the V gene TRBV5-8, with TRBD1 matching over 7 bases. Germline CDR1 is SGHTS and CDR2 is YDEGEE. J lost 2 bases, V lost 0 bases, and 8 bases had no gene match. This CDR3 is 17 amino acids long. The CDR3 loop reads CASSLGTGVLTYNEQFF. The CDR3 DNA reads TGTGCCAGCAGCTTGGGCACAGGGGTCTTAACCTACAATGAGCAGTTCTTC.